The 32 T cell receptor beta chains listed next were all sequenced from one sample in a study of cytomegalovirus exposure and HLA in healthy donors. PCR amplification relied on 60 Vbeta primers (plus 13 Jbeta primers). This table comes from immunoSEQ multiplex PCR, and its TCRdb copy is limited to in-frame clones, with some not included. In the table there are 180,000 or so clones, approximately 85% of which are singletons. The sample was PBMCs. All receptors derive from a young man in good health and CMV-seropositive.

The V call is TRBV20-1, the J call TRBJ2-1; maybe TRBD1 (5 bases). Trimming stripped 6 bases from V and 12 bases from J, with 15 bases between. Per germline, CDR1 DFQATT and CDR2 SNEGSKA (reference sequence). The CDR3 is 11 amino acids. The CDR3 region is CSAPTERAQFF. In nucleotides, the CDR3 is TGCAGTGCCCCGACAGAAAGGGCGCAGTTCTTC.

This clone has a single count. This chain links TRBV5-1 with TRBJ2-7; D unclear. The ends were cut back, 4 bases at V and 2 bases at J, with 13 bases in the middle. Germline values: CDR1 SGHRS, CDR2 YFSETQ. The CDR3 covers 14 residues. CDR3 sequence reads: CASSPGLMAYEQYF. The DNA of the CDR3 is TGCGCCAGCAGCCCAGGCCTGATGGCCTACGAGCAGTACTTC.

The chain uses TRBV5-1 and TRBJ2-5, with D uncertain. The V gene lost 2 bases and the J gene lost 5 bases, with 13 bases spanning the gap. The CDR3 loop spans 14 amino acids. In germline, CDR1 is SGHRS, CDR2 YFSETQ. The CDR3 is CASSFLSTEETQYF. Here the CDR3 DNA reads TGCGCCAGCAGCTTTTTAAGTACAGAGGAGACCCAGTACTTC.

The chain carries TRBV13 and TRBJ1-2; a possible D gene is TRBD1 (5 bases). The CDR3 has 14 residues. V was cut by 5 bases and J by 8 bases, with 18 bases left in between. Germline V lookup: CDR1 PRHDT, CDR2 FYEKMQ (reference sequence). The CDR3 DNA is TGTGCCAGCAGCCCATTTGTAGTGAAGGGGGGCTACACCTTC. It encodes CASSPFVVKGGYTF.

The chain has TRBV28 and TRBJ2-6; 10 positions match TRBD1. Germline assignment: CDR1 MDHEN and CDR2 SYDVKM. Trimming cost V 3 bases and J 0 bases; bases outside gene matches: 17. This CDR3 spans 22 amino acids. The CDR3 coding sequence is TGTGCCAGCAGTTTCCTCAGCGACAGGGGGCCCAATTATCGCTCTGGGGCCAACGTCCTGACTTTC. As protein: CASSFLSDRGPNYRSGANVLTF.

The chain couples TRBV4-3 to TRBJ1-5; the D gene is possibly TRBD1 (6 bases). The V gene lost 0 bases and the J gene lost 6 bases, with 9 bases spanning the gap. The CDR3 spans 14 residues. Germline CDR1 is LGHNA and CDR2 is YSLEER. The CDR3 loop reads CASSQEGASQPQHF. As DNA, the CDR3 is TGCGCCAGCAGCCAAGAGGGGGCAAGTCAGCCCCAGCATTTT.

This chain uses TRBV7-9 with TRBJ2-1; 10 bases match TRBD1. The germline V gene has CDR1 SEHNR and CDR2 FQNEAQ (reference sequence). With V trimmed by 1 base and J by 5 bases, 2 bases remained unmatched. CDR3 length: 15 amino acids. The CDR3 loop reads CASSLGGQGHNEQFF. The CDR3 DNA reads as TGTGCCAGCAGCTTAGGGGGACAGGGGCACAATGAGCAGTTCTTC.

The V gene is TRBV9, the J gene TRBJ1-5; D possibly corresponds to TRBD1 (5 bases). V lost 0 bases, J lost 4 bases, and 11 bases lay in between. Germline assignment: CDR1 SGDLS and CDR2 YYNGEE. The CDR3 covers 15 residues. Here the CDR3 reads CASSVAGQGNQPQHF. Written as DNA, the CDR3 is TGTGCCAGCAGCGTAGCCGGGCAGGGAAATCAGCCCCAGCATTTT.

The chain combines TRBV5-1 with TRBJ2-3; 7 bases line up with TRBD2. This CDR3 is 14 amino acids long. The V segment lost 5 bases and the J segment 5 bases; nucleotides outside the gene matches: 8. The germline V gene encodes CDR1 SGHRS and CDR2 YFSETQ. CDR3 amino acids: CASRALGGVDTQYF. CDR3 nucleotides: TGCGCCAGCAGGGCTTTGGGAGGGGTAGATACGCAGTATTTT. The full variable domain, with the rest looked up from reference TRBV5-1 and TRBJ2-3, is KAGVTQTPRYLIKTRGQQVTLSCSPISGHRSVSWYQQTPGQGLQFLFEYFSETQRNKGNFPGRFSGRQFSNSRSEMNVSTLELGDSALYLCASRALGGVDTQYFGPGTRLTVL.

This chain links TRBV10-3 with TRBJ1-4; D unresolved. The V end was cut by 9 bases, the J end by 0 bases, with 8 bases between. The CDR3 is 13 amino acids. Germline assignment: CDR1 ENHRY and CDR2 SYGVKD. CDR3 coding DNA: TGTGCCATACAAAGTGCAACTAATGAAAAACTGTTTTTT. Amino acid sequence: CAIQSATNEKLFF.

The genes are TRBV19 and TRBJ2-2; a possible D gene is TRBD1 (6 bases). The germline CDR1 and CDR2 sequences are LNHDA and SQIVND (reference sequence). The ends were cut back, 10 bases at V and 1 base at J, with 13 bases in the middle. The CDR3 totals 14 residues. The CDR3: CATADSKNTGELFF. CDR3 DNA sequence: TGTGCCACCGCGGACAGCAAGAACACCGGGGAGCTGTTTTTT.

The rearrangement joins TRBV18 to TRBJ1-2, with D maybe TRBD1 (5 bases). Germline V lookup: CDR1 KGHSH, CDR2 LQKENI. V lost 3 bases and J lost 0, with 14 bases in between. This CDR3 contains 16 residues. The chain's CDR3 is CASSPDLLDTNYGYTF. As DNA, the CDR3 is TGTGCCAGCTCACCGGACCTACTGGACACTAACTATGGCTACACCTTC.

This clone occurred once. The rearrangement joins TRBV29-1 to TRBJ2-3; 7 bases align to TRBD1. CDR3 length: 14 residues. The trim removed 5 bases at V and 2 bases at J, leaving 7 bases unmatched. Germline V gene lookup returns CDR1 SQVTM and CDR2 ANQGSEA. The CDR3 protein is CSVTGAPLTDTQYF. CDR3 DNA: TGCAGCGTTACAGGGGCCCCTCTCACAGATACGCAGTATTTT.

The gene calls are TRBV7-2 and TRBJ2-7; 7 nucleotides line up with TRBD2. Unmatched junction bases numbered 2, after V lost 5 bases and J lost 4 bases. This CDR3 has 12 amino acids. Germline loops: CDR1 SGHTA, CDR2 FQGNSA. The CDR3 nucleotides read TGTGCCAGCAGCCGCGGGAGATACGAGCAGTACTTC. Translation: CASSRGRYEQYF. The whole variable domain, remainder taken from reference TRBV7-2 and TRBJ2-7, is GAGVSQSPSNKVTEKGKDVELRCDPISGHTALYWYRQSLGQGLEFLIYFQGNSAPDKSGLPSDRFSAERTGGSVSTLTIQRTQQEDSAVYLCASSRGRYEQYFGPGTRLTVT.

This clone was found once. The V call is TRBV18, the J call TRBJ1-6; TRBD1 might be the D (6 bases). Germline CDR1 is KGHSH and CDR2 is LQKENI. The CDR3 sequence is 16 residues long. The V and J ends lost 5 bases and 9 bases respectively, with 20 bases between them. CDR3 amino acids: CASSSNRVEVASPLHF. CDR3 nucleotides: TGTGCCAGCTCATCCAACAGGGTTGAGGTGGCTTCACCCCTCCACTTT.

The rearrangement links TRBV5-1 to TRBJ1-2; a possible D gene is TRBD1 (6 bases). CDR3 size: 13 residues. Trimming cost V 4 bases and J 2 bases, with 9 bases left between them. Germline V lookup: CDR1 SGHRS, CDR2 YFSETQ. The CDR3 DNA follows: TGCGCCAGCAGCCTACAGGGAAACTATGGCTACACCTTC. This translates into CASSLQGNYGYTF.

The chain couples TRBV6-6 to TRBJ2-7, with D possibly matching TRBD2 (6 bases). V lost 2 bases and J 2 bases, leaving 10 bases between the germline ends. The CDR3 loop spans 14 amino acids. Per germline, CDR1 MNHNY and CDR2 SVGAGI (reference sequence). The CDR3 reads CASSYGAGTYEQYF. In DNA form, the CDR3 reads TGTGCCAGCAGTTACGGGGCGGGAACCTACGAGCAGTACTTC.

This clone appeared a single time. One end of the junction fails to match germline, which may point to a read error. This chain joins TRBV7-7 and TRBJ2-5; D is perhaps TRBD2 (6 bases). The CDR3 sequence is 14 residues long. The germline CDR1 and CDR2 sequences are SSHAT and FNYEAQ (reference sequence). DNA for the CDR3: TGTGCTAGCAGCCCCGGTGCGGGGATCGAGACCCAGTACTTC. Its protein product is CASSPGAGIETQYF.

The V and J genes are TRBV5-5 and TRBJ2-3; the match to TRBD2 covers 8 bases. Trimming removed 0 bases from V and 2 bases from J; junction bases left unmatched: 5. Germline CDR1 reads SGHKS; CDR2 reads YYEKEE (reference sequence). The CDR3 consists of 16 residues. CDR3 amino acids: CASSLAGGVITDTQYF. As DNA, the CDR3 is TGTGCCAGCAGCTTGGCGGGAGGGGTCATCACAGATACGCAGTATTTT.

The rearrangement links TRBV30 to TRBJ1-2; 7 bases are shared with TRBD1. The CDR3 is made up of 11 amino acids. From germline, CDR1 is GTSNPN and CDR2 SVGIG (reference sequence). V gave up 4 bases and J gave up 8 bases; unmatched junction bases: 4. The CDR3 spells CAWTRDSGYTF. CDR3 DNA sequence: TGTGCCTGGACGAGGGACAGCGGCTACACCTTC.

In its sample, this clone was seen once. The chain uses TRBV7-8 and TRBJ1-1; a weak D match, TRBD1 (5 bases). Germline V gene lookup returns CDR1 SGHVS and CDR2 FQNEAQ. The CDR3 totals 15 residues. Trimming stripped 5 bases from V and 1 base from J, with 14 bases between. The CDR3: CASSLPGYGNTEAFF. CDR3 sequence (DNA): TGTGCCAGCAGCCTGCCAGGGTATGGGAACACTGAAGCTTTCTTT.

Regarding this clone: Mismatch with germline at one junction end may stem from a read error. V gene TRBV7-9 combines with J gene TRBJ2-1, with TRBD2 identical over 10 bases. In germline, CDR1 is SEHNR, CDR2 FQNEAQ (reference sequence). The CDR3 consists of 12 residues. CDR3 coding DNA: TGTTCCAGCGGGGGGGGCGGGAATGAGCAGTTCTTC. The encoded protein is CSSGGGGNEQFF.

The chain links TRBV5-6 to TRBJ1-1; TRBD1 might be the D (6 bases). There are 16 residues in the CDR3. Germline CDR1 SGHDT, CDR2 YYEEEE. Trimming stripped 4 bases from V and 1 base from J, with 17 bases between. CDR3 coding DNA: TGTGCCAGCAGCGCCAGACCGTCACAGGGGAACACTGAAGCTTTCTTT. Protein sequence: CASSARPSQGNTEAFF.

This chain joins TRBV30 and TRBJ1-3; no clear D gene. The CDR3 has 12 residues. Germline CDR1 reads GTSNPN; CDR2 reads SVGIG (reference sequence). V lost 5 bases and J lost 4, with 9 bases in between. The DNA of the CDR3 is TGTGCCTGGGGATTCGGGGGAAACACCATATATTTT. This codes for CAWGFGGNTIYF.

The rearrangement uses TRBV5-4 and TRBJ1-3; TRBD1 aligns across 9 bases. Germline loops: CDR1 SGHNT, CDR2 YYREEE (reference sequence). The CDR3 loop spans 16 amino acids. V shed 4 bases and J 2 bases; nucleotides not matched to a gene: 7. The DNA for the CDR3 is TGTGCCAGCAGCGCTACAGGGGGCCTGGCTGGAAACACCATATATTTT. Translating gives CASSATGGLAGNTIYF.

The chain employs TRBV21-1 and TRBJ2-1; the table's TRBD2 call for D was not verified on the DNA. TRBV21-1 is labeled a pseudogene. CDR3 length: 18 amino acids. The CDR3: CASSKGVETSGGNNEQFF. The CDR3 bases are TGTGCCAGCAGCAAAGGGGTCGAGACTAGCGGGGGGAACAATGAGCAGTTCTTC.

The V and J genes are TRBV7-3 and TRBJ1-1; maybe TRBD1 (5 bases). Germline V gives CDR1 SGHTA, CDR2 FQGTGA. This CDR3 has 13 amino acids. Trimming took 6 bases from V and 2 from J, leaving 10 bases between them. As DNA, the CDR3 is TGTGCCAGCAGACAGGACCGCAACACTGAAGCTTTCTTT. This gives the protein CASRQDRNTEAFF. The variable domain in full, completed from reference TRBV7-3 and TRBJ1-1, reads GAGVSQTPSNKVTEKGKYVELRCDPISGHTALYWYRQSLGQGPEFLIYFQGTGAADDSGLPNDRFFAVRPEGSVSTLKIQRTERGDSAVYLCASRQDRNTEAFFGQGTRLTVV.

The chain uses TRBV6-5 and TRBJ1-2, with 9 bases lining up with TRBD1. V shed 6 bases and J 3 bases; nucleotides not matched to a gene: 8. Germline V lookup: CDR1 MNHEY, CDR2 SVGAGI. The CDR3 spans 15 residues. The CDR3 sequence is CASRGTGIEYYGYTF. The CDR3 DNA sequence: TGTGCCAGCAGGGGGACAGGGATCGAGTACTATGGCTACACCTTC.

The chain is built from TRBV6-6 and TRBJ2-5; 13 bases fit TRBD2. After removal of 5 bases from V and 5 bases from J, the junction contained 8 bases not matched to a gene. The length of the CDR3 is 16 residues. Germline CDR1 and CDR2: MNHNY and SVGAGI (reference sequence). The CDR3 nucleotides read TGTGCCAGCAGTCCTGGACTAGCGGGGGTGGTCGAGACCCAGTACTTC. Translation: CASSPGLAGVVETQYF.

This chain joins TRBV10-3 and TRBJ2-1, with 9 nucleotides matching TRBD1. CDR3 length: 14 residues. J was trimmed by 7 bases and V by 8 bases; bases with no gene match: 9. CDR1 and CDR2 from the germline V gene are ENHRY and SYGVKD. The DNA for the CDR3 is TGTGCCATCCGGGGACAGGGTGAAAAGAATGAGCAGTTCTTC. It encodes CAIRGQGEKNEQFF.

This chain joins TRBV5-4 and TRBJ2-3; D is undetermined. CDR1 and CDR2 from the germline V gene are SGHNT and YYREEE (reference sequence). V was trimmed by 4 bases and J by 6 bases, leaving 9 bases between them. There are 12 residues in the CDR3. The CDR3 bases are TGTGCCAGCAGCCTCCCGCGGGATACGCAGTATTTT. Amino acid sequence: CASSLPRDTQYF.

The rearrangement joins TRBV18 to TRBJ2-3; no reliable D call. CDR3 length equals 13 residues. Germline V gene sequence: CDR1 KGHSH, CDR2 LQKENI. The V and J ends lost 3 bases and 4 bases respectively, with 8 bases between them. The CDR3 here is CASSPQVADTQYF. Written as DNA, the CDR3 is TGTGCCAGCTCACCTCAGGTGGCAGATACGCAGTATTTT.